This T cell receptor beta chain came from a study of T cell responses to AZD1222 COVID-19 vaccine. The study, taken as a whole, reports: Breadth and depth of Spike-specific TCRs rose after two AZD1222 doses.

This CDR3 contains 13 residues. Germline V CDR1 and CDR2: MNHEY, SVGAGI. Trimming left V 2 bases short and J 1 base short, with 5 bases between. Produced via immunoSEQ multiplex PCR; TCRdb's table is partial and in-frame only. Among some 180,000 clones listed, roughly 92% were seen once. Details on this clone: Its antigen remains unknown. The same CDR3 can be traced to other DNA sequences in this sample.

This specimen was peripheral blood, taken on day 0 of AZD1222 vaccination. The chain combines TRBV6-5 with TRBJ1-1, with D possibly TRBD1 on 5 matching bases. The clonotype was recovered from an adult in good health. CDR3 in amino acids: CASSYGGNTEAFF. In nucleotides, the CDR3 is TGTGCCAGCAGTTACGGGGGGAACACTGAAGCTTTCTTT.